A selection of T cell receptor beta chains follows, all from one sample in a study of beta chain features in type 1 diabetes. Only in-frame clones appear in the TCRdb table, and some are missing; sequencing was by immunoSEQ multiplex PCR. In the table there are under 450,000 clones, over 11% of which are singletons. Sequencing was done on a sample of naive CD4+ T cells from blood. The source is a man aged 25 to 45 in good health. CDR3s include the opening cysteine and the closing phenylalanine or tryptophan. The D gene is left open where the match is weak. A row's size may be missing; if present it is once, few, many or a size class.

clone size	D gene	V gene	J gene	CDR3 DNA	CDR3 protein
few	TRBD1	TRBV6-6	TRBJ2-5	TGTGCCAGCCGAGCCCAGGGACAGCAAGAGACCCAGTACTTC	CASRAQGQQETQYF
.	.	TRBV4-1	TRBJ1-6	TGCGCCAGCAGCCAGAGGGGTGCACGCGATTCACCCCTCCACTTT	CASSQRGARDSPLHF
.	.	TRBV4-3	TRBJ1-6	TGCGCCAGCAGCCAAGATACCGCAGATTCACCCCTCCACTTT	CASSQDTADSPLHF
once	.	TRBV9	TRBJ2-7	TGTGCCAGCAGCGTAGAGGAGGGTGCGGGGTTCGAGCAGTACTTC	CASSVEEGAGFEQYF
.	.	TRBV14	TRBJ1-3	TGTGCCAGCAGCCAAGATCTTCCTGGCGGAAACACCATATATTTT	CASSQDLPGGNTIYF
few	.	TRBV29-1	TRBJ2-3	TGCAGCGTTATCAGGGCCTCAGGCACAGATACGCAGTATTTT	CSVIRASGTDTQYF
few	TRBD1	TRBV7-2	TRBJ2-3	TGTGCCAGCAGCTTAGGGACAGGGGTGGAAGATACGCAGTATTTT	CASSLGTGVEDTQYF
few	.	TRBV25-1	TRBJ2-3	TGTGCCGCCTCCGGCTTCGTCGCACGAGATACGCAGTATTTT	CAASGFVARDTQYF
.	.	TRBV6-1	TRBJ1-1	TGTGCCAGCAGTATAAGGAGGAACACTGAAGCTTTCTTT	CASSIRRNTEAFF
.	.	TRBV25-1	TRBJ1-5	TGTGCCAGCAGGGGGCCATTAAATCAGCCCCAGCATTTT	CASRGPLNQPQHF
few	.	TRBV18	TRBJ2-2	TGTGCCAGCTCACCCCGAGGGGCCGAGGGCACCGGGGAGCTGTTTTTT	CASSPRGAEGTGELFF
.	.	TRBV6-1	TRBJ1-5	TGTGCCAGCAGTGAGGGTTATAGCAATCAGCCCCAGCATTTT	CASSEGYSNQPQHF
many	.	TRBV10-3	TRBJ2-3	TGTGCCATCAGTGTGCTGGGCTCTAGCACAGATACGCAGTATTTT	CAISVLGSSTDTQYF
.	.	TRBV5-4	TRBJ1-1	TGTGCCAGCAGCTTACCTGGGTGGAACACTGAAGCTTTCTTT	CASSLPGWNTEAFF
few	.	TRBV9	TRBJ2-6	TGTGCCAGCAGCGTAGCGCTTGACTCTGGGGCCAACGTCCTGACTTTC	CASSVALDSGANVLTF
few	.	TRBV29-1	TRBJ1-1	TGCAGCGTCGCAAACACTGAAGCTTTCTTT	CSVANTEAFF
.	.	TRBV7-9	TRBJ1-3	TGTGCCAGCACGGAGAACTCTGGAAACACCATATATTTT	CASTENSGNTIYF
many	TRBD2	TRBV29-1	TRBJ2-1	TGCAGCCACAGGACTAGCGGTCCCACCGATGAGCAGTTCTTC	CSHRTSGPTDEQFF
few	.	TRBV18	TRBJ1-3	TGTGCCAGCTCACCAGCCGGGACGGGAAACACCATATATTTT	CASSPAGTGNTIYF
.	.	TRBV15	TRBJ2-3	TGTGCCACCAGCAGAGATGGGACGGCAACAGATACGCAGTATTTT	CATSRDGTATDTQYF
.	.	TRBV29-1	TRBJ1-1	TGCAGCGTTGTGGTCACTGAAGCTTTCTTT	CSVVVTEAFF
.	.	TRBV20-1	TRBJ2-1	TGCAGTGCTAGACCCCACAATGAGCAGTTCTTC	CSARPHNEQFF
few	.	TRBV30	TRBJ1-1	TGTGCCTGGAGTGGCAGGCCCATGAACACTGAAGCTTTCTTT	CAWSGRPMNTEAFF
.	.	TRBV2	TRBJ2-5	TGTGCCAGCAGTAAATCGGGGACAACACAAGAGACCCAGTACTTC	CASSKSGTTQETQYF
.	.	TRBV5-1	TRBJ1-6	TGCGCCAGCAGCTTGGGACAGGATAATTCACCCCTCCACTTT	CASSLGQDNSPLHF
few	TRBD1	TRBV6-6	TRBJ2-7	TGTGCCAGCAGTTACCTTGGGACAGGGTCCTACGAGCAGTACTTC	CASSYLGTGSYEQYF
few	.	TRBV19	TRBJ2-7	TGTGCCAGTAGTCGGCGGGAAACCTACGAGCAGTACTTC	CASSRRETYEQYF
.	.	TRBV29-1	TRBJ2-1	TGCAGCGTTGGACGGCCTCCCGTAAATGAGCAGTTCTTC	CSVGRPPVNEQFF
.	.	TRBV13	TRBJ2-3	TGTGCCAGCAGCTTAATGGCGGGGATGGCAGATACGCAGTATTTT	CASSLMAGMADTQYF
once	TRBD2	TRBV5-1	TRBJ2-5	TGCGCCAGCAGCTTGGCCTTGGGGGGGTCCCAAGAGACCCAGTACTTC	CASSLALGGSQETQYF
few	.	TRBV29-1	TRBJ2-1	TGCAGCGTTGAAGCCGGGACGAAGCAGTTCTTC	CSVEAGTKQFF
.	.	TRBV7-9	TRBJ1-2	TGTGCCAGCCAGGGCCCTAACTATGGCTACACCTTC	CASQGPNYGYTF
.	TRBD2	TRBV9	TRBJ2-1	TGTGCCAGCAGCGGCGGACTAGCTGCCAATGAGCAGTTCTTC	CASSGGLAANEQFF